This entry lists 11 T cell receptor beta chains sequenced from one sample in a study of T cells in Graves' hyperthyroidism and ophthalmopathy. There were TCR beta CDR3 regions amplified from RNA transcripts. HTBI primers were employed in a first-round RT-PCR of the TCR CDR3. Using its own MiXCR run on the multiplex PCR reads, TCRdb lists one record per CDR3 protein. The sample yields 380,000 or so distinct CDR3 sequences, about 19% seen once. The sequenced sample consisted of blood. All receptors derive from a woman younger than 35 with Graves' hyperthyroidism.

This clonotype appeared many times. V gene TRBV20-1 combines with J gene TRBJ2-1, with TRBD1 matching over 7 bases. Germline CDR1 DFQATT, CDR2 SNEGSKA (reference sequence). The CDR3 has 15 residues. V shed 5 bases and J 2 bases; nucleotides not matched to a gene: 9. CDR3 protein: CSAYAGGRTYNEQFF. The CDR3 DNA reads as TGCAGTGCTTATGCAGGGGGTAGGACCTACAATGAGCAGTTCTTC.

This clonotype showed up many times. This chain links TRBV30 with TRBJ2-2, with TRBD2 matching over 8 bases. This CDR3 comprises 11 residues. J gave up 7 bases and V 8 bases, and 3 bases lay outside the gene matches. CDR1 is GTSNPN, CDR2 SVGIG, per germline (reference sequence). CDR3 loop: CAGTRGGELFF. The CDR3 nucleotides read TGTGCCGGGACTAGGGGCGGGGAGCTGTTTTTT.

This clonotype has ten or more counts. The V call is TRBV9, the J call TRBJ1-1; D not resolved. CDR1 and CDR2 from the germline V gene are SGDLS and YYNGEE. The CDR3 extends over 15 amino acids. Between the trimmed V and J ends, which lost 3 bases and 1 base, there was a span of 13 bases. The CDR3 sequence: CASSATVDTNTEAFF. The CDR3 bases are TGTGCCAGCAGCGCAACGGTCGACACGAACACTGAAGCTTTCTTT.

This clonotype occurred many times. CDR3 bases: TGTGCCAGCAGTTTCGAAGGGGAGGACTATGGCTACACCTTC. This translates into CASSFEGEDYGYTF. The chain recombines TRBV28 with TRBJ1-2, with D possibly matching TRBD1 (5 bases). Germline CDR1 reads MDHEN; CDR2 reads SYDVKM. Trimming took 3 bases from V and 3 from J, leaving 11 bases between them. The CDR3 contains 14 residues.

Points on this clonotype: A read error may explain this, as a much larger clone is one base away. This sequence joins TRBV6-1 and TRBJ1-5; maybe TRBD1 (6 bases). CDR3 length equals 14 residues. The V end was cut by 6 bases, the J end by 5 bases, with 14 bases between. Germline V lookup: CDR1 MNHNS, CDR2 SASEGT. CDR3 region: CASSRRNRDQPQHF. CDR3 DNA sequence: TGTGCCAGCAGCCGCCGGAACAGGGATCAGCCCCAGCATTTT.

This clonotype was picked up many times. The chain couples TRBV6-2 or TRBV6-3 to TRBJ2-5; TRBD2 matches 8 bases. Trimming at V came to 6 bases and at J to 4 bases, leaving 19 bases not matched to a gene. The CDR3 totals 18 residues. Germline lookup yields CDR1 MNHEY and CDR2 SVGEGT. The CDR3 loop is CASRSRRGGASGLETQYF. DNA for the CDR3: TGTGCCAGCAGAAGTCGTAGGGGGGGGGCTAGCGGGTTAGAGACCCAGTACTTC.

The chain combines TRBV20-1 with TRBJ1-6, with D unresolved. Germline lookup yields CDR1 DFQATT and CDR2 SNEGSKA (reference sequence). This CDR3 comprises 15 residues. The germline V and J ends were trimmed by 6 bases and 0 bases, with 12 bases remaining between them. The CDR3 DNA reads as TGCAGTGCAACAAGACTTTACTCCTATAATTCACCCCTCCACTTT. This codes for CSATRLYSYNSPLHF.

The chain uses TRBV20-1 and TRBJ2-5, with TRBD2 matching 11 bases. J gave up 4 bases and V 0 bases, and 4 bases lay outside the gene matches. CDR1 is DFQATT, CDR2 SNEGSKA, per germline (reference sequence). CDR3 length: 15 amino acids. CDR3 protein: CSARDQLAGGETQYF. Here the CDR3 DNA reads TGCAGTGCTAGAGATCAGCTAGCGGGGGGAGAGACCCAGTACTTC.

The chain recombines TRBV6-1 with TRBJ2-2; 12 positions match TRBD1. Trimming cost V 6 bases and J 7 bases; bases outside gene matches: 12. The germline V gene encodes CDR1 MNHNS and CDR2 SASEGT. CDR3 length: 17 amino acids. The chain's CDR3 is CASRDTFGTGGDGELFF. The DNA for the CDR3 is TGTGCCAGCAGAGATACATTTGGGACAGGGGGCGACGGGGAGCTGTTTTTT.

This clonotype was seen more than once but under ten times. The V gene is TRBV5-6, the J gene TRBJ2-2; D possibly corresponds to TRBD1 (8 bases). CDR1 and CDR2 (germline): SGHDT, YYEEEE. The V end was cut by 4 bases, the J end by 5 bases, with 18 bases between. The CDR3 has 16 amino acids. The CDR3 DNA reads TGTGCCAGCAGCGACGAACAGGGGGGAGGGACCGGGGAGCTGTTTTTT. It encodes CASSDEQGGGTGELFF.

This chain uses TRBV6-5 with TRBJ1-1; D gene uncertain. Trimming took off 0 bases at V and 10 bases at J, with 12 bases between the two ends. The germline gives CDR1 MNHEY, CDR2 SVGAGI. There are 13 residues in the CDR3. The CDR3 nucleotides read TGTGCCAGCAGTTACTCGAGAGGGATGAGAGCTTTCTTT. Protein: CASSYSRGMRAFF.